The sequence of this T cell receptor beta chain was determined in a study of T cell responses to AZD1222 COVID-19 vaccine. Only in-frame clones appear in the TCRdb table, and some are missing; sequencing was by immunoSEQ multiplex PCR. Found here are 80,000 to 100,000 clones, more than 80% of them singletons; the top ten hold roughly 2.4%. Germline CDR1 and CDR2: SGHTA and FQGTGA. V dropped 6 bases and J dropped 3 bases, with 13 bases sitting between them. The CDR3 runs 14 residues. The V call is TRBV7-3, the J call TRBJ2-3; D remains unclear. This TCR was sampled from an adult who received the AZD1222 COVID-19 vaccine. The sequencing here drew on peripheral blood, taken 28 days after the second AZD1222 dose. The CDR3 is CASRQMGATDTQYF. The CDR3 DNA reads TGTGCCAGCAGGCAAATGGGCGCGACAGATACGCAGTATTTT.